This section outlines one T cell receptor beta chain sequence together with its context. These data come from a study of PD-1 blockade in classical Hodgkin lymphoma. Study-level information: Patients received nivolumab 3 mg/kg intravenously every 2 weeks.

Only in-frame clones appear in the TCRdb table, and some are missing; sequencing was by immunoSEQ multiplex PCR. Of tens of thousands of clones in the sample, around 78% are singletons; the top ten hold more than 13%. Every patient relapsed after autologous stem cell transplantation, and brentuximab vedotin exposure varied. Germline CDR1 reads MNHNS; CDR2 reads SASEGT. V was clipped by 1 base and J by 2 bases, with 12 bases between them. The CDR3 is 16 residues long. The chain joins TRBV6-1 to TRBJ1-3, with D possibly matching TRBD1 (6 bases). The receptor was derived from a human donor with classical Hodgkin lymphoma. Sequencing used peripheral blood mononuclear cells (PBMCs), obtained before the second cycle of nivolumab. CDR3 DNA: TGTGCCAGCAGTGAAGAGGGGAACAGGGCTGGAAACACCATATATTTT. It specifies CASSEEGNRAGNTIYF.